This T cell receptor beta chain was sequenced for a study of T cells in Graves' hyperthyroidism and ophthalmopathy. Patients aged 18 to 65 with hyperthyroidism were newly diagnosed, with duration under 2 months. Amplification of TCR beta CDR3 regions used RNA as the template. TCR CDR3 underwent first-round RT-PCR with the HTBI primer set. Using its own MiXCR run on the multiplex PCR reads, TCRdb lists one record per CDR3 protein. The sample holds approximately 530,000 distinct CDR3 sequences, over 15% seen once. Germline CDR1 is MNHEY and CDR2 is SVGEGT. There are 15 residues in the CDR3. V gave up 8 bases and J gave up 0 bases, with 14 bases separating them.

This clonotype was sampled from a woman between 18 and 29 years old with Graves' hyperthyroidism. This chain uses TRBV6-2 or TRBV6-3 with TRBJ2-1; weak D call: TRBD1 (6 bases). The sample taken for sequencing was blood. As DNA, the CDR3 is TGTGCCAGCGGGGACATAAATTACTCCTACAATGAGCAGTTCTTC. It translates to CASGDINYSYNEQFF.